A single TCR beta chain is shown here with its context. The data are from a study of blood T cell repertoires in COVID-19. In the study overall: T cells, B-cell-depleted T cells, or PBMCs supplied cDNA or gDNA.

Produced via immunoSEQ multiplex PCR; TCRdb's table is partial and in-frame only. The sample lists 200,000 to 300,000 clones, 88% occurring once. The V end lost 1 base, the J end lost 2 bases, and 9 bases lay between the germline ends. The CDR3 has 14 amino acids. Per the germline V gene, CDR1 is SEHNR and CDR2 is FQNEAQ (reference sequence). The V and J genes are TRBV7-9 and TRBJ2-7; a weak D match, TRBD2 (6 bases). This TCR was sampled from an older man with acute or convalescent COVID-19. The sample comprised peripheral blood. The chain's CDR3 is CASSLGAGAYEQYF. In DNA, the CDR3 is TGTGCCAGCAGCTTAGGAGCGGGTGCCTACGAGCAGTACTTC.